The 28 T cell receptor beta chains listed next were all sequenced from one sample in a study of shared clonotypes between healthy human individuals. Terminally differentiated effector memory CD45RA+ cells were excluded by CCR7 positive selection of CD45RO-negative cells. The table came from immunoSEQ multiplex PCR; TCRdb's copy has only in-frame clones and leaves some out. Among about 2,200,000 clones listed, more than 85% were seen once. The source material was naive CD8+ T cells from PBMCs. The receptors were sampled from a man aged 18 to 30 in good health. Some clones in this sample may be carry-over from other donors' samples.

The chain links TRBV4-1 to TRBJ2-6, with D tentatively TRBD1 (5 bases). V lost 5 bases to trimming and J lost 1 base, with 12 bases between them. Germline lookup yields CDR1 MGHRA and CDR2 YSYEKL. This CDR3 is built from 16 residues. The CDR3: CASSGATRSGANVLTF. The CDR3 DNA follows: TGCGCCAGCAGCGGGGCGACAAGGTCTGGGGCCAACGTCCTGACTTTC.

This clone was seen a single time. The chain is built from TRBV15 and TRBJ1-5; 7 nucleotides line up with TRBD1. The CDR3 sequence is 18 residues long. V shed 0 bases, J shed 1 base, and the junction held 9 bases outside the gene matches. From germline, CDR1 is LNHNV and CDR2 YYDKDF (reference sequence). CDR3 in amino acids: CATSRDLRQGGSNQPQHF. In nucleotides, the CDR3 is TGTGCCACCAGCAGAGATCTCCGGCAGGGGGGGAGCAATCAGCCCCAGCATTTT.

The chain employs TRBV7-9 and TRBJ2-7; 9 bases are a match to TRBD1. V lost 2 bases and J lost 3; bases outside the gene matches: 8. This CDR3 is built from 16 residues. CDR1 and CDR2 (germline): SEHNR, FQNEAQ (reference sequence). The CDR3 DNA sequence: TGTGCCAGCAGCTTACTCCAGACAGGGGGGGACTACGAGCAGTACTTC. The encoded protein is CASSLLQTGGDYEQYF.

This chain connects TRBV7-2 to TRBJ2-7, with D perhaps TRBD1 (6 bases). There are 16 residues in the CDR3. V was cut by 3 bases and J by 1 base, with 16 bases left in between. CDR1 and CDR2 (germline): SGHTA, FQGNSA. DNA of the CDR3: TGTGCCAGCAGCTTGGGGGCCCTAGGGTGGTCCTACGAGCAGTACTTC. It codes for CASSLGALGWSYEQYF.

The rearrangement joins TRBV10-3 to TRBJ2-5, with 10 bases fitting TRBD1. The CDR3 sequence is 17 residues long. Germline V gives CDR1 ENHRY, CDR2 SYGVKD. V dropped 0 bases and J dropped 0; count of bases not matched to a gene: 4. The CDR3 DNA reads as TGTGCCATCAGTGAGTCGCTCGGACAGGGGGACCAAGAGACCCAGTACTTC. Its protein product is CAISESLGQGDQETQYF.

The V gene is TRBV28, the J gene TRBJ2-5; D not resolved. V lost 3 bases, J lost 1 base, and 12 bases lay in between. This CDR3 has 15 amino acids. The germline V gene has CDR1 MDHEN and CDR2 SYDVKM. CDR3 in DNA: TGTGCCAGCAGTTTCTATCGTCGGTCCCAAGAGACCCAGTACTTC. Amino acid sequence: CASSFYRRSQETQYF.

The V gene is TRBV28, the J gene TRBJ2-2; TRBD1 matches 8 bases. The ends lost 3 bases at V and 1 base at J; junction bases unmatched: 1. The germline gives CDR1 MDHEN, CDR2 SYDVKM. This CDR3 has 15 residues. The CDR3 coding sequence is TGTGCCAGCAGTTTCAGGGGGCTGAACACCGGGGAGCTGTTTTTT. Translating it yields CASSFRGLNTGELFF.

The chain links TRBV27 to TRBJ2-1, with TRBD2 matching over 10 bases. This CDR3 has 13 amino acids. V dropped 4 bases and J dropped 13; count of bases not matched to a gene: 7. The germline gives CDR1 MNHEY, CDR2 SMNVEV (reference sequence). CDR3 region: CASSSQREGLQFF. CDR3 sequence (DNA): TGTGCCAGCAGTTCTCAGCGGGAGGGCCTTCAGTTCTTC.

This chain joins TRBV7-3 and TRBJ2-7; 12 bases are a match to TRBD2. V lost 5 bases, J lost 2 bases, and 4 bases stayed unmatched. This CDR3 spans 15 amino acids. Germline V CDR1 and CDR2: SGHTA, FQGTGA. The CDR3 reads CASSIGLAGPYEQYF. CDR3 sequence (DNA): TGTGCCAGCAGCATCGGACTAGCGGGGCCCTACGAGCAGTACTTC.

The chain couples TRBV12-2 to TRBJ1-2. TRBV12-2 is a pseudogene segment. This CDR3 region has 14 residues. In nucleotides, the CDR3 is TGTGCAATTCAGCCTGAGGCCAAAAACTATGGCTACACCTTC. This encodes CAIQPEAKNYGYTF.

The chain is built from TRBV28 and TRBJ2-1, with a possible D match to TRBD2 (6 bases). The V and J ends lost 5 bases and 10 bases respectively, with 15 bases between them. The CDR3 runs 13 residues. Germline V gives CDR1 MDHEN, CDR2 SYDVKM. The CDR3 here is CASSPRLVGEQFF. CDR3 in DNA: TGTGCCAGCAGTCCGAGACTAGTTGGCGAGCAGTTCTTC.

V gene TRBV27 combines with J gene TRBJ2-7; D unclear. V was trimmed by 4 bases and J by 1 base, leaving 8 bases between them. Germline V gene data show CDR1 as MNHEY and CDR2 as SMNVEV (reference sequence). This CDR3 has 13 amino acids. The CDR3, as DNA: TGTGCCAGCAGTTGGTCCAGGTCCTACGAGCAGTACTTC. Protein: CASSWSRSYEQYF.

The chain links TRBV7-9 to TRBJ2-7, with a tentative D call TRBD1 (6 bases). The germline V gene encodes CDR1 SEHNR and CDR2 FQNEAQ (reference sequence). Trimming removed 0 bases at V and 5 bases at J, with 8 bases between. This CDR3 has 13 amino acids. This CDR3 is CASSLAQGNEQYF. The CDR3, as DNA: TGTGCCAGCAGCTTAGCTCAGGGGAACGAGCAGTACTTC.

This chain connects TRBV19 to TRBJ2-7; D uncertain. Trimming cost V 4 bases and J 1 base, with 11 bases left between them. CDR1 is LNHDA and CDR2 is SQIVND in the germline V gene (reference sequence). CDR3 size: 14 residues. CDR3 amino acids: CASSRTEFSYEQYF. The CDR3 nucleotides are TGTGCCAGTAGTAGAACAGAGTTTTCCTACGAGCAGTACTTC.

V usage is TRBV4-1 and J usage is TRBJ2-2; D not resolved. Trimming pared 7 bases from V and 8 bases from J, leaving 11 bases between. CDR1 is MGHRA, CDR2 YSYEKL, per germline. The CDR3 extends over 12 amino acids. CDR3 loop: CASTAVDGELFF. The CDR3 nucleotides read TGCGCCAGCACCGCGGTCGATGGGGAGCTGTTTTTT.

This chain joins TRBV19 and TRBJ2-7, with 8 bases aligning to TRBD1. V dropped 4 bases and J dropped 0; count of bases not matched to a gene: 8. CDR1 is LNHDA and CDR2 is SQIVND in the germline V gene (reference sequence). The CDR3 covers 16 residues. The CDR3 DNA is TGTGCCAGTAGTACGCTGTCAGGGGGCCTCTCCTACGAGCAGTACTTC. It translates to CASSTLSGGLSYEQYF.

The CDR3 region has the DNA TGTGCCAGCAGGGGCCTAGCAGATACAGATACGCAGTATTTT. It specifies CASRGLADTDTQYF. The chain has TRBV6-1 and TRBJ2-3; D is perhaps TRBD2 (5 bases). V dropped 6 bases and J dropped 3 bases, with 13 bases sitting between them. The CDR3 length is 14 residues. Germline V lookup: CDR1 MNHNS, CDR2 SASEGT.

The CDR3 sequence is CASSQVQTGSYNEQFF. CDR3 DNA sequence: TGCGCCAGCAGCCAAGTCCAAACAGGGTCCTACAATGAGCAGTTCTTC. The genes are TRBV4-1 and TRBJ2-1, with a possible D match to TRBD1 (6 bases). With 1 base removed from V and 1 base from J, the gap between germline ends came to 11 bases. The CDR3 consists of 16 residues. Germline V gene sequence: CDR1 MGHRA, CDR2 YSYEKL.

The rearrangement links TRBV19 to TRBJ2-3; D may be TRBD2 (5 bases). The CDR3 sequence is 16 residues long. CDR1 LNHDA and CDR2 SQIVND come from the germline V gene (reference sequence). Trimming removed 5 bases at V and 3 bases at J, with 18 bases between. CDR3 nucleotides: TGTGCCAGTAGTCCCCTCGGGGAGCGCCTAACAGATACGCAGTATTTT. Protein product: CASSPLGERLTDTQYF.

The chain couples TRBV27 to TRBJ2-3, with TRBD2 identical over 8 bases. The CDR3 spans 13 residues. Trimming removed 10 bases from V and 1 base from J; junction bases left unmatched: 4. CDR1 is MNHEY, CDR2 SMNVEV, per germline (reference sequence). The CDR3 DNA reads TGTGCCACCAAAGCGGGGGGCACAGATACGCAGTATTTT. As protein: CATKAGGTDTQYF.

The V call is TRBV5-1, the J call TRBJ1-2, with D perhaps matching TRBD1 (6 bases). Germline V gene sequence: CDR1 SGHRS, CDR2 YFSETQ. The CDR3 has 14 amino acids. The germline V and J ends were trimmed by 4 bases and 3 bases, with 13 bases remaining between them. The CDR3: CASSPGVLDYGYTF. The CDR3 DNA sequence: TGCGCCAGCAGCCCAGGGGTCTTGGACTATGGCTACACCTTC.

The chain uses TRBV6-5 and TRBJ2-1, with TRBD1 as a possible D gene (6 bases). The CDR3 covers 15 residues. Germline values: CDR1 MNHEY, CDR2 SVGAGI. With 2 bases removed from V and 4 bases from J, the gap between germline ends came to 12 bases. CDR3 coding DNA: TGTGCCAGCAGTTACAGGAAGGGGGTTTACAATGAGCAGTTCTTC. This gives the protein CASSYRKGVYNEQFF.

CDR3 sequence reads: CASSMGPSSLGEKLFF. CDR3 bases: TGTGCCAGTAGTATGGGGCCAAGTTCTCTTGGCGAAAAACTGTTTTTT. J is TRBJ1-4 and V is TRBV19; tentatively, D is TRBD1 (5 bases). CDR1 is LNHDA and CDR2 is SQIVND in the germline V gene (reference sequence). Trimming pared 3 bases from V and 8 bases from J, leaving 19 bases between. The CDR3 is 16 residues long.

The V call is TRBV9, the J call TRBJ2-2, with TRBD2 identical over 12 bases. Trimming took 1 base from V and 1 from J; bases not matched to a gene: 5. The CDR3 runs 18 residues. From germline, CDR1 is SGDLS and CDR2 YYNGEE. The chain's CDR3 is CASSVRLAGDENTGELFF. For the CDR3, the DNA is TGTGCCAGCAGCGTACGACTAGCGGGGGACGAGAACACCGGGGAGCTGTTTTTT.

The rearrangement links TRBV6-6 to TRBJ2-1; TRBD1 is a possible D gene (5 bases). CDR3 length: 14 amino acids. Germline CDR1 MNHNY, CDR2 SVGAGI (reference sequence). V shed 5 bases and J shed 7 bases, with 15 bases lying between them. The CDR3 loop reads CASSHAVQGNEQFF. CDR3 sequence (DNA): TGTGCCAGCAGTCATGCCGTCCAGGGAAATGAGCAGTTCTTC.

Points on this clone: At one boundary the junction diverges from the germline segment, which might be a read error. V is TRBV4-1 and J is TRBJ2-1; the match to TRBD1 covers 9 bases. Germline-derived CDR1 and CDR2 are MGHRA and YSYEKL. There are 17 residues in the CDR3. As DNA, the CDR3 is TGCGCCAGCAGCCAAGATCTGTGGGACAGGGCCTATAATGAGCAGTTCTTC. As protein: CASSQDLWDRAYNEQFF.

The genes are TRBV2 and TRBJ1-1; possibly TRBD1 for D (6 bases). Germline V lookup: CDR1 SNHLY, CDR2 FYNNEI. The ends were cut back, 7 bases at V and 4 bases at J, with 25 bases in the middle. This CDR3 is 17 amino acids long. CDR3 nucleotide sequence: TGTGCCAGCACCCCAGGTGGAGGACAGTTTCCAGTCACTGAAGCTTTCTTT. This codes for CASTPGGGQFPVTEAFF.

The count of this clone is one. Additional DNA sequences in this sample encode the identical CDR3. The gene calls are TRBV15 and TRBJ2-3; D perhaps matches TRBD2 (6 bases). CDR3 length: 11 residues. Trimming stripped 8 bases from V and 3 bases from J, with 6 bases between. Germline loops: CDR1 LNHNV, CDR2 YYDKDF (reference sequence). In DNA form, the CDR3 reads TGTGCCACCGGAGGGACAGATACGCAGTATTTT. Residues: CATGGTDTQYF. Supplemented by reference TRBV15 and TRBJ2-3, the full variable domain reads DAMVIQNPRYQVTQFGKPVTLSCSQTLNHNVMYWYQQKSSQAPKLLFHYYDKDFNNEADTPDNFQSRRPNTSFCFLDIRSPGLGDTAMYLCATGGTDTQYFGPGTRLTVL.